Described below is a single T cell receptor (beta chain) sequence and its context. Its antigen remains unidentified. The sample holds no much larger clone one base away, and base qualities are not on file. This specimen comes from a study of CD8 T cells in Susac syndrome (dated by TCRdb to the late 2010s). Concerning the study at large: Repertoire sequencing was used to test whether CD8+ T cell activation and differentiation in Susac syndrome was antigen driven. Here is what the overall study found, with its caveats: The TCR sequencing and HLA analysis was acknowledged to have included a relatively small number of individuals.

RNA was extracted using the RNeasy kit, and roughly 0.5 to 1 microgram was reverse transcribed with random hexamers. TCR beta CDR3 regions were amplified with the immunoSEQ multiplex PCR assay covering 54 Vbeta and 13 Jbeta segments. PCR amplification bias was corrected using a synthetic template baseline for primer optimization and computational correction. The published analysis was carried out like this. Only productive sequences were kept, with reads annotated to V, D and J genes according to IMGT and analyzed in immunoSEQ Analyzer. Clonality was computed as one minus Shannon entropy normalized by log2 of the number of productive unique sequences. Public and private clones were assessed among the 100 most prevalent clones of each patient and control. Clones were defined as Susac-specific when absent from the healthy and MS cohorts, from approximately 970 published viral clones and from other ImmuneACCESS disease sequences. In-frame beta chains were kept once TCRdb had trimmed the public reads at Q25 with fastp and called clones with MiXCR. CDR3 protein sequences are deduplicated, and each keeps its most common genes and DNA. TCRdb, not the authors, supplied the V and J calls. The sample table records about 140,000 distinct CDR3 sequences; 85% to 95% of these occur just once. The top ten clones comprise over 0.09% of the sample.

Peripheral blood CD8+ and CD4+ T cells from healthy donors, Susac syndrome patients and multiple sclerosis patients were profiled using high-throughput TCR beta sequencing. The multiple sclerosis controls were treatment-naive patients who had stable or active relapsing-remitting disease and met the revised McDonald criteria. Bulk CD8+ and CD4+ T cells were purified by magnetic negative isolation, whereas CD8+ TEMRA cells were enriched by FACS. Blood was collected in EDTA tubes and processed within 24 hours, with PBMCs isolated through density gradient centrifugation. PBMCs intended for TCR sequencing were cryopreserved in liquid nitrogen and were subsequently thawed in a 37 degrees C water bath. A purity of at least 90% was achieved for sorted or isolated CD4+, CD8+ and CD8+ TEMRA cells. Spanning cysteine to phenylalanine, the CDR3 consists of 13 amino acids. Solely the CDR3 DNA is kept, with 39 bases framed from the first base. CDR1 SGHDN and CDR2 FVKESK were looked up in the germline V gene. Trimming takes 9 bases off V and 3 bases off J; junction bases not matched to a gene: 4.

Recombination connected TRBV14 to TRBJ2-2, with TRBD2 identical over 7 junction bases. The sample taken for sequencing was CD4+ T cells from PBMCs. The TCR was taken from a human donor with multiple sclerosis. The DNA reads as follows: TGTGCCAGTCGACTAGCCGACACCGGGGAGCTGTTTTTT. Translated, this gives CASRLADTGELFF.